This T cell receptor beta chain was retrieved from a study of blood T cell repertoires in COVID-19. Across the study: Samples representing acute and convalescent COVID-19 were sourced from the United States, Italy and Spain.

As processed by the authors: The assay estimated nucleated cells by amplifying reference gene primers. The method was immunoSEQ multiplex PCR; TCRdb's version includes in-frame clones alone and lacks a portion of them. The V and J calls and the clone size are those of that table, but D and trimming were determined from the DNA. The table has 200,000 to 250,000 clones, less than 90% seen once. CDR1 and CDR2 (germline): MDHEN, SYDVKM. Trimming removed 2 bases from V and 2 bases from J; junction bases left unmatched: 9. There are 16 residues in the CDR3. This clonotype was obtained from a man aged 30 to 39 with active or convalescent COVID-19. Sequenced: peripheral blood. J is TRBJ2-7 and V is TRBV28; 7 nucleotides agree with TRBD2. CDR3 nucleotides: TGTGCCAGCAGTTTAGGGCTAGCGGTTACTACCTACGAGCAGTACTTC. Translated: CASSLGLAVTTYEQYF.